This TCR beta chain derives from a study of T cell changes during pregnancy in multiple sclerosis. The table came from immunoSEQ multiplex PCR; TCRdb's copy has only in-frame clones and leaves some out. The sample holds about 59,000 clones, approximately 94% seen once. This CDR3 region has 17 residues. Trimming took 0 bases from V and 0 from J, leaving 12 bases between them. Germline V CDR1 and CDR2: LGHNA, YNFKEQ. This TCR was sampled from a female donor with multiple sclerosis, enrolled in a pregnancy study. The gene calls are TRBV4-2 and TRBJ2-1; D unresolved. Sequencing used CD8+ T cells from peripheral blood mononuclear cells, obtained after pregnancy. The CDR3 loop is CASSQDRVARSYNEQFF. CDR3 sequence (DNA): TGTGCCAGCAGCCAAGATCGGGTGGCCCGCTCCTACAATGAGCAGTTCTTC.